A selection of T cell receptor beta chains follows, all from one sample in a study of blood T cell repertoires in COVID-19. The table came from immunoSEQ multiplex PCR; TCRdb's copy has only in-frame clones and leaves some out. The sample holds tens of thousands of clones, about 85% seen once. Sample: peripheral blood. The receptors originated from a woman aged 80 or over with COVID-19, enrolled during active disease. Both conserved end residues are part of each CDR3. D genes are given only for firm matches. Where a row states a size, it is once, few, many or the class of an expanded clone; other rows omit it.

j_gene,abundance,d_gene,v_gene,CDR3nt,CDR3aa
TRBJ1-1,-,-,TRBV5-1,TGCGCCAGCAGCCAGGGCACTGAAGCTTTCTTT,CASSQGTEAFF
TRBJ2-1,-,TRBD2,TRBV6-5,TGTGCCAGCAGTATTAGCGGGGGCCGTAGGGAGCAGTTCTTC,CASSISGGRREQFF
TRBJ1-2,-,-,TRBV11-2,TGTGCCAGCAGCTTAGTTTCGGCAGGGCTCGGCTACACCTTC,CASSLVSAGLGYTF
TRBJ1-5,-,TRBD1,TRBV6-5,TGTGCCAGCAGTTACAGGGGGCCGGTCAATCAGCCCCAGCATTTT,CASSYRGPVNQPQHF
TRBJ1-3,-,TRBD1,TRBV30,TGTGCCAGCTCACAGGGGACTGGAAACACCATATATTTT,CASSQGTGNTIYF
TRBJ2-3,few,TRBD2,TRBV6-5,TGTGCCAGCAGTTGGCGGGGGACCCGCACAGATACGCAGTATTTT,CASSWRGTRTDTQYF
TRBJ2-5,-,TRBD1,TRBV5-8,TGTGCCAGCAGCTGGGACAGTAAAGAGACCCAGTACTTC,CASSWDSKETQYF
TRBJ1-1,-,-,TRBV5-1,TGCGCCAGCAGCTTGGCCCTCTACCCGATGAACACTGAAGCTTTCTTT,CASSLALYPMNTEAFF
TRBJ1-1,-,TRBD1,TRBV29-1,TGCAGCACAGGACAGGGGAACGCTGAAGCTTTCTTT,CSTGQGNAEAFF
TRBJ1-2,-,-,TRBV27,TGTGCCAGCAGTGGGCTAAACTATGGCTACACCTTC,CASSGLNYGYTF
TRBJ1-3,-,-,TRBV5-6,TGTGCCAGCAGCCAAACCCGGAGTAGGTCAGGAAACACCATATATTTT,CASSQTRSRSGNTIYF
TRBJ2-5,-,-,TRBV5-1,TGCGCCAGCAGCTGGACCGGACAGTATCAAGAGACCCAGTACTTC,CASSWTGQYQETQYF
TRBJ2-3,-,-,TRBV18,TGTGCCAGCTCACCACCCGGAGGAGATACGCAGTATTTT,CASSPPGGDTQYF
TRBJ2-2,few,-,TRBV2,TGTGCCAGCACCCTTGAGGGCGGGGGCGGCACCGGGGAGCTGTTTTTT,CASTLEGGGGTGELFF
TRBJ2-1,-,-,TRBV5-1,TGCGCCAGCAGCTGGGGTGGACAATACAATGAGCAGTTCTTC,CASSWGGQYNEQFF
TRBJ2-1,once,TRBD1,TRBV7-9,TGTGCCAGCAGCCCTCCCACAGGGGTTCGGTCCTACAATGAGCAGTTCTTC,CASSPPTGVRSYNEQFF
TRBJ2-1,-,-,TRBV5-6,TGTGCCAGCAGCTTGGAACAGGGGACTAATGAGCAGTTCTTC,CASSLEQGTNEQFF
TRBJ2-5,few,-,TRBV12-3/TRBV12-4,TGTGCCAGCAGTTTATCCGGGGTCGAGACCCAGTACTTC,CASSLSGVETQYF
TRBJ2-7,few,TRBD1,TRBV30,TGTGCCTGGACCCGGGACAGACCCTACGAGCAGTACTTC,CAWTRDRPYEQYF
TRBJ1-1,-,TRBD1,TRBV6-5,TGTGCCAGCAGAATCGGACAGGAGAACACTGAAGCTTTCTTT,CASRIGQENTEAFF
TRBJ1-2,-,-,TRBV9,TGTGCCAGCAGCGTAGAGGAGGGGTGGGGGTCTGGCTACACCTTC,CASSVEEGWGSGYTF
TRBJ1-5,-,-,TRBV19,TGTGCCAGTAAGCAGGCTTCGTATCAGCCCCAGCATTTT,CASKQASYQPQHF
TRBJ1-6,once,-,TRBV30,TGTGCCTTCCACTTCGGAGGGAGGCTTGGGAATTCACCCCTCCACTTT,CAFHFGGRLGNSPLHF
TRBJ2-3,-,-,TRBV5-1,TGCGCCAGCAGCTTACGGGACTTAAGCACAGATACGCAGTATTTT,CASSLRDLSTDTQYF
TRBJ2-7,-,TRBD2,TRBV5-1,TGCGCCAGCAGTCCAGCGGGGGACTCCTACGAGCAGTACTTC,CASSPAGDSYEQYF
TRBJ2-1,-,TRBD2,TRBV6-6,TGTGCCAGCAGTTACACGGCTAGCGGTAGATACAATGAGCAGTTCTTC,CASSYTASGRYNEQFF
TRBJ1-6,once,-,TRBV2,TGTGCCAGCAAGGGACAACCCAATTCACCCCTCCACTTT,CASKGQPNSPLHF
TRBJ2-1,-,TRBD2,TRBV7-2,TGTGCCAGCAGCCCCGTGGGACTAGCGGGGGGGGGTTGGTACAATGAGCAGTTCTTC,CASSPVGLAGGGWYNEQFF
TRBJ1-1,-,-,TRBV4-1,TGCGCCAGCACCTCCGCCCCCTCTAATCCGAACACTGAAGCTTTCTTT,CASTSAPSNPNTEAFF
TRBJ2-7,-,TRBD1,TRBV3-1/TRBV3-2,TGTGCCAGCAGCCAAGAAACAGGGGGCGAGCAGTACTTC,CASSQETGGEQYF
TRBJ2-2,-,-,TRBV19,TGTGCCAGTAGTATACGGGGAGCGAACACCGGGGAGCTGTTTTTT,CASSIRGANTGELFF
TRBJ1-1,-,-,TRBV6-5,TGTGCCAGCACAGGGTACACTGAAGCTTTCTTT,CASTGYTEAFF
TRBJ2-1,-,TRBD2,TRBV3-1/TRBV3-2,TGTGCCAGCAGCCTTTGGGGCGGGGGGCCCTACAATGAGCAGTTCTTC,CASSLWGGGPYNEQFF
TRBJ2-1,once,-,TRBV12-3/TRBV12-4,TGTGCCAGCAGTGCACAGGGAAATGAGCAGTTCTTC,CASSAQGNEQFF
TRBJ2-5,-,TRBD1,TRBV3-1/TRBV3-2,TGTGCCAGCAGCCCCGTCCCGGGACAGGGCCAAGAGACCCAGTACTTC,CASSPVPGQGQETQYF
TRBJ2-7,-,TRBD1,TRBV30,TGTGCCTGGAGTGCCCGACAGGGTAGTTACGAGCAGTACTTC,CAWSARQGSYEQYF
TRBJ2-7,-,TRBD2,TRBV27,TGTGCCACCAGATGGGCCAGCGGGGGATACGAGCAGTACTTC,CATRWASGGYEQYF
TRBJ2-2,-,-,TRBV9,TGTGCCAGCAGTGGTCAGGGGAACACCGGGGAGCTGTTTTTT,CASSGQGNTGELFF
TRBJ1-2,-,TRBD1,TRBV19,TGTGCCAGTAGACAAGACAGGGACTATGGCTACACCTTC,CASRQDRDYGYTF
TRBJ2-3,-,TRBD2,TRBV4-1,TGCGCCAGCAGCCAAGTGAACGGGGGGGCCTCAGATACGCAGTATTTT,CASSQVNGGASDTQYF
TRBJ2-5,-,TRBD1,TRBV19,TGTGCCAGTAAACGAACTTTGGACAGGGGGCGAGGGGGAGGAACCCAGTACTTC,CASKRTLDRGRGGGTQYF